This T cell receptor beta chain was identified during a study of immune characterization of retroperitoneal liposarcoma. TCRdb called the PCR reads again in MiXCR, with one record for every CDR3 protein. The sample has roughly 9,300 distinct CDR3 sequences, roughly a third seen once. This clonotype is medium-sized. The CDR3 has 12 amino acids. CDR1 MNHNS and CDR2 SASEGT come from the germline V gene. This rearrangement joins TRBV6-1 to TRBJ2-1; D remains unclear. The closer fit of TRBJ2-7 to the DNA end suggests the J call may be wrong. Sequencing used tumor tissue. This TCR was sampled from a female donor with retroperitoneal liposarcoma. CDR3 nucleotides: TGTGCCAGCAGTCTCGTGGGCAATGAGCAGTACTTC. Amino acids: CASSLVGNEQYF.